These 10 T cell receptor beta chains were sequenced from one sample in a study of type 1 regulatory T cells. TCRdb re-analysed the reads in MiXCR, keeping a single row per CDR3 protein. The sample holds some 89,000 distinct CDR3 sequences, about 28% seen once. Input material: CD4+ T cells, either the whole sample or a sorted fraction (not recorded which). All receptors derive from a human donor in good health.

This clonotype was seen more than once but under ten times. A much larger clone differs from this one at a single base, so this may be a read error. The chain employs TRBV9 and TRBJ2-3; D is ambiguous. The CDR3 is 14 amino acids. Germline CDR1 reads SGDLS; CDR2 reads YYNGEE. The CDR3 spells CAISVGHRGDTQYF. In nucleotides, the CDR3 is TGTGCCATCAGCGTGGGTCATAGAGGAGATACGCAGTATTTT.

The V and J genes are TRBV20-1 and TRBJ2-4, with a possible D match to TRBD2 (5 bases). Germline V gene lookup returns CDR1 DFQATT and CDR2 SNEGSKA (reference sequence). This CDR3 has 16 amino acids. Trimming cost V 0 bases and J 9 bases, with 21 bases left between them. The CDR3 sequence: CSARDPAAIRYGIQYF. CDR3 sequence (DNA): TGCAGTGCTAGAGACCCAGCGGCGATCCGATACGGCATTCAGTACTTC.

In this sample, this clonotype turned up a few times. Here the CDR3 reads CASSLMAGQGANEQFF. The CDR3 DNA reads as TGCGCCAGCAGCTTGATGGCGGGACAGGGGGCCAATGAGCAGTTCTTC. V and J are TRBV5-1 and TRBJ2-1; 12 positions match TRBD1. Germline trimming cut 1 base from V and 6 bases from J; bases unmatched to any gene: 5. The germline V gene has CDR1 SGHRS and CDR2 YFSETQ. The CDR3 runs 16 residues.

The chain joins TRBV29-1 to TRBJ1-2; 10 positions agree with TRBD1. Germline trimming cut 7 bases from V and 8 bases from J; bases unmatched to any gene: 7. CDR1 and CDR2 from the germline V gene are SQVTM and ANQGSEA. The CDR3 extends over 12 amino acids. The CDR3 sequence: CSAGTGDNGYTF. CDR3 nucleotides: TGCAGCGCGGGGACAGGGGATAACGGCTACACCTTC.

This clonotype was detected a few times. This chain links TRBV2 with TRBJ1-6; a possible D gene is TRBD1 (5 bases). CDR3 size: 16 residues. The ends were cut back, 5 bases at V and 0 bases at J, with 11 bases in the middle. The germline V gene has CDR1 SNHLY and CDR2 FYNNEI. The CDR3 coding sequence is TGTGCCAGCAGTCCTCAGGGCAGCTCCTATAATTCACCCCTCCACTTT. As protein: CASSPQGSSYNSPLHF.

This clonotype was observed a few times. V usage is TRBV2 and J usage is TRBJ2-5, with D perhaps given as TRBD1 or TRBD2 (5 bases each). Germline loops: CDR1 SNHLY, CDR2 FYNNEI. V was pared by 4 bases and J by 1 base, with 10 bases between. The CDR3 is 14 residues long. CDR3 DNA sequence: TGTGCCAGCAGTGGAGGGGAACTCCAAGAGACCCAGTACTTC. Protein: CASSGGELQETQYF.

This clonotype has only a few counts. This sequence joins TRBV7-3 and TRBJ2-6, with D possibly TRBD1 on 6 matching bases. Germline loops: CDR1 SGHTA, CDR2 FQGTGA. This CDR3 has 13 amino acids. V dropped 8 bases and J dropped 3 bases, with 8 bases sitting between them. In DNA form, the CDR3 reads TGTGCCAGCCAGGGGAGTGGGGCCAACGTCCTGACTTTC. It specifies CASQGSGANVLTF.

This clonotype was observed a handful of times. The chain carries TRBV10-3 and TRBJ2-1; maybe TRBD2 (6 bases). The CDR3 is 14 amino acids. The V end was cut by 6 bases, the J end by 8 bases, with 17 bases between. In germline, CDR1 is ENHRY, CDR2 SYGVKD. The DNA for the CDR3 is TGTGCCATCAGCCCTAGTGGGACTCGCGATGAGCAGTTCTTC. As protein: CAISPSGTRDEQFF.

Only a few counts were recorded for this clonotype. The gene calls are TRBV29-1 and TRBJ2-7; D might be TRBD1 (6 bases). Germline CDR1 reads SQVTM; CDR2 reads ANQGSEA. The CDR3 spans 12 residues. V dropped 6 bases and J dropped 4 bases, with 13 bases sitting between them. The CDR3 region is CSVTGTGYEQYF. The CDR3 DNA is TGCAGCGTAACCGGAACAGGGTACGAGCAGTACTTC.

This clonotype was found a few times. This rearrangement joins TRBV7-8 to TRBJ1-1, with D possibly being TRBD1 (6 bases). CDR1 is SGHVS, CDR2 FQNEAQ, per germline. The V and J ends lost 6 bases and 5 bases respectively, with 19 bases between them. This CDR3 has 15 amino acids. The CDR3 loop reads CASRPYGGAETEAFF. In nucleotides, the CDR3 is TGTGCCAGCAGACCCTATGGGGGGGCCGAAACTGAAGCTTTCTTT.